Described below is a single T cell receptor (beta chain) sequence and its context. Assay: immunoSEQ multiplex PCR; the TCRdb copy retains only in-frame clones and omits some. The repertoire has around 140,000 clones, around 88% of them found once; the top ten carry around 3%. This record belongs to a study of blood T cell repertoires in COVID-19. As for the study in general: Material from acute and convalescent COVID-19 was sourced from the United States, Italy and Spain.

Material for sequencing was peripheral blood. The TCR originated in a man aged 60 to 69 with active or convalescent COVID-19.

The chain's CDR3 is CASRAGDQPQHF. The CDR3, as DNA: TGTGCCAGTAGAGCCGGAGACCAGCCCCAGCATTTT. This rearrangement joins TRBV19 to TRBJ1-5; D call uncertain. CDR3 length: 12 amino acids. Trimming cost V 6 bases and J 7 bases, with 10 bases left between them. Looked up from germline, CDR1 is LNHDA and CDR2 is SQIVND (reference sequence).